A selection of T cell receptor beta chains follows, all from one sample in a study of shared clonotypes between healthy human individuals. Data came from immunoSEQ multiplex PCR; TCRdb stores just in-frame clones and leaves some out. Of some 510,000 clones in the sample, around 79% were seen once. The sequenced sample consisted of PBMCs. The receptors shown here come from a woman aged 40 to 55 in good health. Some clones in this sample may be carry-over from other donors' samples. Each CDR3 is given with its conserved first and last residue. The order of the fields is J gene, V gene, D gene, clone size, CDR3 protein, CDR3 DNA. D genes are given only for firm matches. The size of a clone is reported for some rows only, either as once, few or many, or as a class for expanded clones.

TRBJ2-3	TRBV2	TRBD1	-	CASSERLAPGGDTQYF	TGTGCCAGCAGTGAACGCCTGGCCCCAGGGGGAGATACGCAGTATTTT
TRBJ2-1	TRBV7-6	TRBD2	-	CASSRYSGISYNEQFF	TGTGCCAGCAGCCGATATAGCGGGATCTCCTACAATGAGCAGTTCTTC
TRBJ2-7	TRBV28	TRBD2	-	CATRGAGTLRGEQYF	TGTGCCACCCGGGGAGCGGGAACACTCCGTGGCGAGCAGTACTTC
TRBJ1-5	TRBV30	-	-	CAWSEGQENQPQHF	TGTGCCTGGAGTGAGGGGCAGGAGAATCAGCCCCAGCATTTT
TRBJ2-1	TRBV28	TRBD1	-	CASSGQGAGNEQFF	TGTGCCAGCAGCGGACAGGGGGCCGGGAATGAGCAGTTCTTC
TRBJ2-5	TRBV2	-	-	CASSGMGETQYF	TGTGCCAGCAGCGGTATGGGGGAGACCCAGTACTTC
TRBJ1-3	TRBV10-3	TRBD1	-	CATGDRATGNTIYF	TGTGCCACGGGGGACAGGGCAACAGGAAACACCATATATTTT
TRBJ1-1	TRBV28	-	once	CASSPPGRTNTEAFF	TGTGCCAGCAGTCCCCCGGGACGGACAAACACTGAAGCTTTCTTT
TRBJ2-1	TRBV5-1	TRBD1	-	CATKTTPGTASSYNEQFF	TGCGCCACCAAGACCACGCCCGGGACAGCGAGCTCCTACAATGAGCAGTTCTTC
TRBJ1-1	TRBV5-4	-	-	CASSFQDWAGAETEAFF	TGTGCCAGCAGCTTTCAAGATTGGGCGGGGGCGGAAACTGAAGCTTTCTTT
TRBJ2-7	TRBV28	TRBD2	many	CASRPVLAGVYEQYF	TGTGCCAGCAGGCCGGTACTAGCGGGAGTCTACGAGCAGTACTTC
TRBJ2-7	TRBV29-1	-	once	CSVFGNYYEQYF	TGCAGCGTTTTTGGTAACTACTACGAGCAGTACTTC
TRBJ2-6	TRBV11-3	TRBD1	-	CASSLGQGRSGANVLTF	TGTGCCAGCAGCCTGGGACAGGGGCGCTCTGGGGCCAACGTCCTGACTTTC
TRBJ1-2	TRBV11-2	TRBD1	-	CASSLGTGTGLYRGYTF	TGTGCCAGCAGCTTAGGAACCGGGACAGGGCTATATCGTGGCTACACCTTC
TRBJ2-1	TRBV5-8	TRBD1	-	CASRAGQGSYNEQFF	TGTGCCAGCAGGGCTGGACAGGGCTCCTACAATGAGCAGTTCTTC
TRBJ2-6	TRBV5-1	-	once	CASSYSGANVLTF	TGCGCCAGCAGCTACTCTGGGGCCAACGTCCTGACTTTC
TRBJ2-3	TRBV5-5	-	-	CASSFFDSTDTQYF	TGTGCCAGCAGCTTCTTCGATAGCACAGATACGCAGTATTTT
TRBJ2-3	TRBV5-1	TRBD1	-	CASSTGQGPDTQYF	TGCGCCAGCAGCACAGGACAGGGACCAGATACGCAGTATTTT
TRBJ1-6	TRBV2	TRBD1	-	CASRVTGGRDSPLHF	TGTGCCAGCAGGGTGACAGGGGGGAGGGATTCACCCCTCCACTTT
TRBJ2-7	TRBV9	TRBD2	-	CASSPLTSGTYEQYF	TGTGCCAGCAGCCCCCTCACTAGCGGGACCTACGAGCAGTACTTC
TRBJ1-1	TRBV6-5	-	-	CASREDRNTEAFF	TGTGCCAGCAGAGAAGACCGGAACACTGAAGCTTTCTTT
TRBJ1-5	TRBV7-9	TRBD1	-	CASSGDRDDQPQHF	TGTGCCAGCAGCGGGGACAGGGACGATCAGCCCCAGCATTTT
TRBJ2-7	TRBV27	TRBD2	-	CASSFSRPTSGRTYEQYF	TGTGCCAGCAGTTTCTCGAGACCGACTAGCGGGAGAACCTACGAGCAGTACTTC
TRBJ1-3	TRBV11-2	-	-	CASSASGNTIYF	TGTGCCAGCAGCGCGTCCGGAAACACCATATATTTT
TRBJ1-2	TRBV5-1	-	-	CASSLGPGSNYGYTF	TGCGCCAGCAGCTTGGGTCCAGGCAGTAACTATGGCTACACCTTC
TRBJ2-7	TRBV6-4	-	-	CASTPEAGSSYEQYF	TGTGCCAGCACCCCAGAAGCGGGTAGCTCCTACGAGCAGTACTTC
TRBJ2-7	TRBV5-8	TRBD2	-	CASSLGLAGTYEQYF	TGTGCCAGCAGCTTGGGACTAGCGGGAACTTACGAGCAGTACTTC
TRBJ2-1	TRBV11-3	-	-	CASSLFGLGGEQFF	TGTGCCAGCAGCTTATTTGGGTTAGGGGGTGAGCAGTTCTTC
TRBJ1-1	TRBV30	-	-	CAWSISQNTEAFF	TGTGCCTGGAGTATATCCCAGAACACTGAAGCTTTCTTT
TRBJ2-4	TRBV5-1	TRBD2	-	CASSPGTTTKNIQYF	TGCGCCAGCAGCCCGGGGACTACCACCAAAAACATTCAGTACTTC
TRBJ1-5	TRBV4-1	-	-	CASSQPGLNQPQHF	TGCGCCAGCAGCCAACCGGGCCTTAATCAGCCCCAGCATTTT
TRBJ2-7	TRBV6-5	-	-	CASRSPGRNLYEQYF	TGTGCCAGCAGATCTCCCGGACGGAACCTCTACGAGCAGTACTTC
TRBJ2-3	TRBV5-1	-	-	CASSLDSSSTDTQYF	TGCGCCAGCAGCTTGGACAGCTCTAGCACAGATACGCAGTATTTT
TRBJ2-6	TRBV6-1	-	few	CAHKAISGANVLTF	TGTGCCCACAAGGCGATCTCTGGGGCCAACGTCCTGACTTTC
TRBJ2-1	TRBV11-2	-	-	CASSLLGLPSDEQFF	TGTGCCAGCAGCTTACTAGGACTTCCCTCGGATGAGCAGTTCTTC
TRBJ1-2	TRBV28	-	-	CASSFIQGNVGYTF	TGTGCCAGCAGTTTCATACAGGGTAATGTGGGCTACACCTTC
TRBJ2-7	TRBV7-6	-	-	CASSPSGLVYEQYF	TGTGCCAGCAGCCCCTCGGGACTGGTCTACGAGCAGTACTTC
TRBJ2-1	TRBV5-6	-	once	CASSWKAVRVGTNEQFF	TGTGCCAGCAGCTGGAAGGCAGTGAGGGTGGGGACAAATGAGCAGTTCTTC
TRBJ2-7	TRBV29-1	TRBD1	-	CSVNDEGQGAEQYF	TGCAGCGTTAACGACGAGGGACAGGGCGCCGAGCAGTACTTC
TRBJ2-7	TRBV7-2	TRBD2	-	CASSLRRESDEQYF	TGTGCCAGCAGCTTAAGGCGGGAGTCAGACGAGCAGTACTTC
TRBJ2-7	TRBV18	TRBD2	-	CASSPLGAGGFSYEQYF	TGTGCCAGCTCACCACTCGGAGCGGGAGGCTTCTCCTACGAGCAGTACTTC
TRBJ2-7	TRBV10-3	TRBD2	-	CAISRLAGPVDEQYF	TGTGCCATCAGCCGACTAGCGGGACCTGTCGACGAGCAGTACTTC
TRBJ1-4	TRBV2	TRBD1	-	CASIMGQGNEKLFF	TGTGCCAGCATCATGGGACAGGGGAATGAAAAACTGTTTTTT
TRBJ2-1	TRBV5-6	TRBD2	-	CASSLGPGLAVYNEQFF	TGTGCCAGCAGCTTGGGACCGGGACTAGCGGTTTACAATGAGCAGTTCTTC
TRBJ1-2	TRBV7-9	-	-	CASSPEYGYGYTF	TGTGCCAGCAGCCCAGAGTATGGCTATGGCTACACCTTC
TRBJ1-2	TRBV5-6	TRBD1	once	CASSLATGSGSTF	TGTGCCAGCAGCTTGGCGACAGGGAGCGGGAGCACCTTC
TRBJ1-2	TRBV20-1	-	-	CSASLAVGYTF	TGCAGTGCTAGCCTGGCAGTTGGCTACACCTTC
TRBJ2-5	TRBV11-2	-	-	CASSRTAETQYF	TGTGCCAGCAGTCGGACAGCAGAGACCCAGTACTTC
TRBJ2-5	TRBV5-6	-	-	CASTPLVGRRGETQYF	TGTGCCAGCACCCCCTTGGTGGGCCGGCGGGGCGAGACCCAGTACTTC
TRBJ2-5	TRBV9	-	-	CASSVDQGRETQYF	TGTGCCAGCAGCGTAGATCAGGGGAGGGAGACCCAGTACTTC
TRBJ2-1	TRBV9	TRBD1	-	CASSASGQGYDEQFF	TGTGCCAGCAGCGCCTCGGGACAGGGATATGATGAGCAGTTCTTC
TRBJ2-5	TRBV18	-	-	CASSRGEETQYF	TGTGCCAGCTCACGGGGGGAGGAGACCCAGTACTTC
TRBJ2-2	TRBV2	-	-	CASTPWGTNTGELFF	TGTGCCAGCACCCCATGGGGAACGAACACCGGGGAGCTGTTTTTT
TRBJ2-2	TRBV7-7	-	few	CASSERVDTGELFF	TGTGCCAGCAGTGAGAGGGTGGACACCGGGGAGCTGTTTTTT
TRBJ2-7	TRBV6-6	-	few	CASKSHEQYF	TGTGCCAGCAAGTCACACGAGCAGTACTTC
TRBJ2-7	TRBV7-9	-	-	CASSLPDYSYEQYF	TGTGCCAGCAGCTTACCGGACTACTCCTACGAGCAGTACTTC
TRBJ2-7	TRBV23-1	TRBD1	-	CASSQPRQGLPTFYEQYF	TGCGCCAGCAGTCAACCTCGACAGGGCCTCCCGACTTTCTACGAGCAGTACTTC
TRBJ2-1	TRBV10-3	TRBD2	-	CAIRRTSGGYNEQFF	TGTGCCATCCGTAGGACTAGCGGGGGCTACAATGAGCAGTTCTTC
TRBJ2-7	TRBV10-3	-	few	CAIRDSYEQYF	TGTGCCATCAGGGACAGCTACGAGCAGTACTTC